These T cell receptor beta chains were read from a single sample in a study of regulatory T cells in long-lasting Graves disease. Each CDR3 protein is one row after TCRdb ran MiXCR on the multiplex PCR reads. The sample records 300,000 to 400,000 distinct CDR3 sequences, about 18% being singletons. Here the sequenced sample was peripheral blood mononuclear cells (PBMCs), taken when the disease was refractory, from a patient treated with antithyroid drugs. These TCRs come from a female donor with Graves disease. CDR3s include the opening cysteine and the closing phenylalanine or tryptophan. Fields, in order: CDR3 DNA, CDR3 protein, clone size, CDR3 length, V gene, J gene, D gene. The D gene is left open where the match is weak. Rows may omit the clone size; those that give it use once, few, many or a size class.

TGCAGTGCTAGAGTGGAGGGACCCAACACCGGGGAGCTGTTTTTT	CSARVEGPNTGELFF	.	15	TRBV20-1	TRBJ2-2	.
TGTGCCAGCAGTTCGGAGGGGCAATCCTACAATGAGCAGTTCTTC	CASSSEGQSYNEQFF	.	15	TRBV6-5	TRBJ2-1	.
TGTGCCACCAGCAGAGATTCCCCAAACAATGAGCAGTTCTTC	CATSRDSPNNEQFF	.	14	TRBV15	TRBJ2-1	.
TGTGCCAGCAGCCACCTTGACAGGGGCTATGGCTACACCTTC	CASSHLDRGYGYTF	many	14	TRBV12-3/TRBV12-4	TRBJ1-2	TRBD1
TGTGCCACCAGCAGAGATCCTAAGAGCTCCTACGAGCAGTACTTC	CATSRDPKSSYEQYF	few	15	TRBV15	TRBJ2-7	.
TGCAGCGTTCGAGGGGGGTCTCGGGGCATTCAGTACTTC	CSVRGGSRGIQYF	many	13	TRBV29-1	TRBJ2-4	.
TGTGCCTGGAGTGTCTTAGGGGCGCAAGAGACCCAGTACTTC	CAWSVLGAQETQYF	.	14	TRBV30	TRBJ2-5	.
TGTGCCAGCAGTTATAGCGGTAACACCGGGGAGCTGTTTTTT	CASSYSGNTGELFF	many	14	TRBV6-5	TRBJ2-2	.
TGTGCCAGCTCGCGGGGGGTCCAAGAGACCCAGTACTTC	CASSRGVQETQYF	many	13	TRBV4-1	TRBJ2-5	TRBD2
TGTGCCAGCAAACAACAGGGGGCCAACTATGGCTACACCTTC	CASKQQGANYGYTF	many	14	TRBV7-2	TRBJ1-2	TRBD1
TGTGCCAGCAGCTCAATTAGGGACCTTCTTAGCAATCAGCCCCAGCATTTT	CASSSIRDLLSNQPQHF	many	17	TRBV7-2	TRBJ1-5	.
TGCGCCAGCAGCTCCTGGGGTAGCGGGAAGGAATCGCGGGAGACCCAGTACTTC	CASSSWGSGKESRETQYF	.	18	TRBV5-1	TRBJ2-5	TRBD2
TGTGCCAGCAGTTACTCGGCGACTCCTGGCTCCTACGAGCAGTACTTC	CASSYSATPGSYEQYF	few	16	TRBV6-2/TRBV6-3	TRBJ2-7	.
TGTGCCAGCAGTTACGGACGGACAGGCGGTTCTGGAAACACCATATATTTT	CASSYGRTGGSGNTIYF	many	17	TRBV6-2/TRBV6-3	TRBJ1-3	TRBD1
TGCAGCGTTGTGGGGGACAGGGGAGCGAACGGGGAGCTGTTTTTT	CSVVGDRGANGELFF	once	15	TRBV29-1	TRBJ2-2	TRBD1
TGTGCCTGGAGTGTCTTTGGGGGCCTTGGAAACACCATATATTTT	CAWSVFGGLGNTIYF	.	15	TRBV30	TRBJ1-3	.
TGTGCCATCAGTGAGTCGACTCTGGGTACCGGGGAGCTGTTTTTT	CAISESTLGTGELFF	.	15	TRBV10-3	TRBJ2-2	.
TGCGCCAGCAGCCAAGGGGACAGGCTTTTCGGCACTGAAGCTTTCTTT	CASSQGDRLFGTEAFF	once	16	TRBV4-1	TRBJ1-1	TRBD1
TGTGCCAGCAGTGTAGAACAGGGGGCCTTTCAGCCCCAGCATTTT	CASSVEQGAFQPQHF	many	15	TRBV6-1	TRBJ1-5	TRBD1
TGTGCCTGGAGCTACTTTGACAGACTCTATGGCTACACCTTC	CAWSYFDRLYGYTF	.	14	TRBV30	TRBJ1-2	.
TGCGCCAGCAGCCCCCGGCGGAGGGGTATTGAAGCTTTCTTT	CASSPRRRGIEAFF	.	14	TRBV4-1	TRBJ1-1	.
TGTGCCAGCAGCCCAAGGACTAGCGGATCCTACAATGAGCAGTTCTTC	CASSPRTSGSYNEQFF	few	16	TRBV28	TRBJ2-1	TRBD2
TGCGCCAGCAGTGAGTCGGGCAGGGCCGACACTGAAGCTTTCTTT	CASSESGRADTEAFF	.	15	TRBV10-1	TRBJ1-1	.
TGCGCCAGCAGCCAAGATGGACAGTCCAATCAGCCCCAGCATTTT	CASSQDGQSNQPQHF	.	15	TRBV4-3	TRBJ1-5	.
TGTGCCAGCAGTTACTCTGGGCCAGATAATTCACCCCTCCACTTT	CASSYSGPDNSPLHF	many	15	TRBV6-5	TRBJ1-6	.
TGTGCCAGCAGCTTGCTGGGGACAGGGGGCGCAGAGACCCAGTACTTC	CASSLLGTGGAETQYF	.	16	TRBV5-4	TRBJ2-5	TRBD1
TGTGCCAGCAGTGACCAGGGGGGTCAGCCCCAGCATTTT	CASSDQGGQPQHF	.	13	TRBV6-4	TRBJ1-5	TRBD1
TGTGCCAGCAGTTTATGGCCGACAGGGGGGACCTACGAGCAGTACTTC	CASSLWPTGGTYEQYF	.	16	TRBV27	TRBJ2-7	TRBD1
TGTGCCAGCAGCTGGACGCGGGGACCTCAAGAGACCCAGTACTTC	CASSWTRGPQETQYF	.	15	TRBV11-2	TRBJ2-5	.
TGCGCCAGCAGTGCTGGACATAGCAATCAGCCCCAGCATTTT	CASSAGHSNQPQHF	many	14	TRBV10-1	TRBJ1-5	.
TGCGCCAGCAGCTATCCCATGGGGGTTGAAGAGACCCGGTACTTC	CASSYPMGVEETRYF	.	15	TRBV5-1	TRBJ2-5	.
TGTGCCAGCAGCCAACGCCTGTTGGACATAGGCCGCTATGGCTACACCTTC	CASSQRLLDIGRYGYTF	.	17	TRBV3-1	TRBJ1-2	.
TGTGCCAGCAGCTTAGACGGGACAACCAGGGTGGAGACCCAGTACTTC	CASSLDGTTRVETQYF	few	16	TRBV7-2	TRBJ2-5	.
TGTGCCAGCAGCCTAGACAGGGGATCCGGGGAGCTGTTTTTT	CASSLDRGSGELFF	.	14	TRBV7-3	TRBJ2-2	TRBD1
TGTGCCACCAGCAGTGGACAGGTCAATCAGCCCCAGCATTTT	CATSSGQVNQPQHF	few	14	TRBV15	TRBJ1-5	TRBD1
TGTGCCAGCAGCTTGGGGGCCCTGGATGAGCAGTTCTTC	CASSLGALDEQFF	many	13	TRBV7-3	TRBJ2-1	.
TGTGCCAGCAGTTCAGGGGGCCGAGGGCAGCCCCAGCATTTT	CASSSGGRGQPQHF	few	14	TRBV6-2/TRBV6-3	TRBJ1-5	TRBD1